A single sample is the source of the 5 T cell receptor beta chains below, sequenced in a study of cytomegalovirus exposure and HLA in healthy donors. In the PCR, 60 Vbeta and 13 Jbeta primers were used. The method was immunoSEQ multiplex PCR; TCRdb's version includes in-frame clones alone and lacks a portion of them. The table has some 120,000 clones, around 67% seen once. The sequenced sample was PBMCs. Receptor source: a woman aged 40 to 50 in good health and CMV-seronegative.

CDR3 in amino acids: CASSLGDRPGEQYF. The DNA for the CDR3 is TGTGCCAGCAGTTTAGGGGACAGGCCTGGCGAGCAGTACTTC. The chain couples TRBV28 to TRBJ2-7, with 8 bases matching TRBD1. From germline, CDR1 is MDHEN and CDR2 SYDVKM. With V trimmed by 2 bases and J by 6 bases, 6 bases remained unmatched. The CDR3 is 14 amino acids.

The chain employs TRBV7-8 and TRBJ2-3; TRBD2 agrees at 11 bases. The CDR3 totals 16 residues. J gave up 1 base and V 3 bases, and 3 bases lay outside the gene matches. Per the germline V gene, CDR1 is SGHVS and CDR2 is FQNEAQ. CDR3 bases: TGTGCCAGCAGCTTTCTAGCGGGAGGTCGCACAGATACGCAGTATTTT. As protein: CASSFLAGGRTDTQYF.

The genes are TRBV18 and TRBJ2-5; D is ambiguous. CDR3 length: 13 amino acids. V lost 3 bases and J 2 bases, leaving 7 bases between the germline ends. Germline V gene lookup returns CDR1 KGHSH and CDR2 LQKENI. The CDR3 spells CASSPGLQETQYF. The CDR3 coding sequence is TGTGCCAGCTCACCCGGTCTTCAAGAGACCCAGTACTTC.

The chain employs TRBV13 and TRBJ1-1; D is unclear. V lost 0 bases, J lost 7 bases, and 12 bases lay in between. CDR1 and CDR2 (germline): PRHDT, FYEKMQ (reference sequence). CDR3 size: 14 residues. The CDR3 region is CASSLGKISGEAFF. CDR3 DNA: TGTGCCAGCAGCTTAGGGAAAATCTCGGGTGAAGCTTTCTTT. The variable domain in full, with the rest retrieved from reference TRBV13 and TRBJ1-1, is AAGVIQSPRHLIKEKRETATLKCYPIPRHDTVYWYQQGPGQDPQFLISFYEKMQSDKGSIPDRFSAQQFSDYHSELNMSSLELGDSALYFCASSLGKISGEAFFGQGTRLTVV.

The chain uses TRBV6-1 and TRBJ1-3; tentative D call: TRBD1 (6 bases). Germline V lookup: CDR1 MNHNS, CDR2 SASEGT. The V gene lost 4 bases and the J gene lost 4 bases, with 26 bases spanning the gap. The CDR3 totals 19 residues. The CDR3 sequence is CASSAPLGGRGSRGNTIYF. As DNA, the CDR3 is TGTGCCAGCAGTGCCCCCCTAGGGGGACGGGGCTCTAGAGGAAACACCATATATTTT.